The next 18 T cell receptor beta chains were all read from a single sample in a study of blood T cell repertoires in COVID-19. Assay: immunoSEQ multiplex PCR; the TCRdb copy retains only in-frame clones and omits some. The data show almost 200,000 clones, about 82% seen once. The specimen was peripheral blood. The receptor set was obtained from a man aged 55 to 70 with COVID-19, enrolled during active disease.

This clone was picked up one time. The genes are TRBV3-1 (or the pseudogene TRBV3-2) and TRBJ2-7; 9 positions agree with TRBD2. J lost 3 bases, V lost 5 bases, and 5 bases had no gene match. The CDR3 contains 14 residues. CDR1 and CDR2 from the germline V gene are LGHDT and YNNKEL (reference sequence). DNA for the CDR3: TGTGCCAGCAGCGGTCGGACTAGCGTCTACGAGCAGTACTTC. This encodes CASSGRTSVYEQYF.

The rearrangement uses TRBV10-1 and TRBJ2-5; the D gene is possibly TRBD1 (6 bases). CDR1 and CDR2 from the germline V gene are WNHNN and SYGVQD (reference sequence). The CDR3 loop spans 16 amino acids. Deletions cut 4 bases from V and 4 bases from J, with 19 bases between. CDR3 nucleotides: TGCGCCAGCAGTGCCTCCGGGACACCGGACCGAGAGACCCAGTACTTC. Protein sequence: CASSASGTPDRETQYF.

This rearrangement joins TRBV5-5 to TRBJ2-1; 12 bases are a match to TRBD2. V was clipped by 1 base and J by 7 bases; unmatched bases: 3. Germline V CDR1 and CDR2: SGHKS, YYEKEE (reference sequence). The CDR3 extends over 15 amino acids. As DNA, the CDR3 is TGTGCCAGCAGCTTGACTAGCGGGAGGACGAATGAGCAGTTCTTC. Protein sequence: CASSLTSGRTNEQFF.

The chain carries TRBV27 and TRBJ1-1, with a tentative D call TRBD1 (6 bases). The CDR3 loop spans 16 amino acids. Deletions cut 6 bases from V and 1 base from J, with 18 bases between. The germline CDR1 and CDR2 sequences are MNHEY and SMNVEV (reference sequence). The CDR3 nucleotides are TGTGCCAGCAGAAAGGCAGGCCCCAGGGGGAACACTGAAGCTTTCTTT. Amino acid sequence: CASRKAGPRGNTEAFF.

V is TRBV25-1 and J is TRBJ1-2; TRBD1 aligns across 8 bases. The CDR3 loop spans 13 amino acids. Trimming removed 5 bases from V and 6 bases from J; junction bases left unmatched: 5. Germline-derived CDR1 and CDR2 are MGHDK and SYGVNS. The CDR3 DNA is TGTGCCAGCAGTCCAGGACAGGGTGATGGCTACACCTTC. Its translation is CASSPGQGDGYTF.

V usage is TRBV30 and J usage is TRBJ1-5; D possibly corresponds to TRBD1 (5 bases). V was clipped by 2 bases and J by 4 bases, with 9 bases between them. Germline-derived CDR1 and CDR2 are GTSNPN and SVGIG (reference sequence). The CDR3 consists of 13 residues. CDR3 amino acids: CAWSRGPNQPQHF. The CDR3 nucleotides are TGTGCCTGGAGTAGGGGCCCGAATCAGCCCCAGCATTTT.

This chain joins TRBV5-1 and TRBJ1-3; 11 bases fit TRBD1. With V trimmed by 3 bases and J by 0 bases, 5 bases remained unmatched. The CDR3 length is 17 residues. CDR1 SGHRS and CDR2 YFSETQ come from the germline V gene. As DNA, the CDR3 is TGCGCCAGCAGCTCCGGGACAGGGGGGAACTCTGGAAACACCATATATTTT. Amino acids: CASSSGTGGNSGNTIYF.

The rearrangement uses TRBV4-2 and TRBJ1-5; 7 bases match TRBD1. V trimming: 5 bases; J trimming: 1 base; junction bases outside the gene matches: 11. Germline values: CDR1 LGHNA, CDR2 YNFKEQ. The CDR3 spans 17 residues. CDR3 nucleotides: TGTGCCAGCAGCTCCCGGGCAGGGGGGACGAGCAATCAGCCCCAGCATTTT. Translating gives CASSSRAGGTSNQPQHF.

The gene calls are TRBV7-3 and TRBJ2-3; 13 bases fit TRBD2. The CDR3 covers 17 residues. The germline V gene has CDR1 SGHTA and CDR2 FQGTGA. With V trimmed by 0 bases and J by 5 bases, 5 bases remained unmatched. The CDR3 nucleotides are TGTGCCAGCAGCTTAACACTAGCGGGAGGGCCGAAAGATACGCAGTATTTT. Its translation is CASSLTLAGGPKDTQYF.

The CDR3 sequence: CASSYSHSTGELFF. CDR3 nucleotides: TGTGCCAGCAGTTACTCGCACAGCACCGGGGAGCTGTTTTTT. The chain carries TRBV6-6 and TRBJ2-2, with D hard to call. Germline V CDR1 and CDR2: MNHNY, SVGAGI (reference sequence). Trimming took 0 bases from V and 4 from J, leaving 6 bases between them. The CDR3 has 14 residues.

The chain uses TRBV30 and TRBJ2-3, with 10 nucleotides matching TRBD1. The CDR3 contains 13 residues. Germline values: CDR1 GTSNPN, CDR2 SVGIG (reference sequence). V trimming: 7 bases; J trimming: 5 bases; junction bases outside the gene matches: 6. The CDR3 sequence is CASGQGEGDTQYF. As DNA, the CDR3 is TGTGCCTCTGGACAGGGGGAGGGAGATACGCAGTATTTT.

Only one count was recorded for this clone. The rearrangement links TRBV7-2 to TRBJ2-7, with D possibly TRBD1 on 6 matching bases. The CDR3 is 13 residues long. V shed 1 base and J shed 6 bases, with 10 bases lying between them. Germline loops: CDR1 SGHTA, CDR2 FQGNSA. The CDR3 nucleotides are TGTGCCAGCAGCTTAGGGGCAGGGGCCGAGCAGTACTTC. Translation gives CASSLGAGAEQYF.

The chain carries TRBV18 and TRBJ2-7; TRBD1 agrees at 7 bases. Germline-derived CDR1 and CDR2 are KGHSH and LQKENI. V shed 5 bases and J 3 bases; nucleotides not matched to a gene: 4. This CDR3 contains 13 residues. CDR3 loop: CASSTQGVYEQYF. CDR3 bases: TGTGCCAGCTCAACCCAGGGGGTCTACGAGCAGTACTTC.

The V call is TRBV18, the J call TRBJ1-1, with D possibly TRBD1 on 5 matching bases. V was trimmed by 5 bases and J by 0 bases, leaving 16 bases between them. The CDR3 length is 16 residues. CDR1 is KGHSH, CDR2 LQKENI, per germline. The CDR3 DNA is TGTGCCAGCTCATCGTACAGGACAAGAATGAACACTGAAGCTTTCTTT. As protein: CASSSYRTRMNTEAFF. Supplemented by reference TRBV18 and TRBJ1-1, the full variable domain reads NAGVMQNPRHLVRRRGQEARLRCSPMKGHSHVYWYRQLPEEGLKFMVYLQKENIIDESGMPKERFSAEFPKEGPSILRIQQVVRGDSAAYFCASSSYRTRMNTEAFFGQGTRLTVV.

A few counts support this clone. The J gene is TRBJ1-6, the V gene TRBV9, with 7 bases lining up with TRBD1. Germline V gene lookup returns CDR1 SGDLS and CDR2 YYNGEE. Trimming at V came to 7 bases and at J to 7 bases, leaving 8 bases not matched to a gene. This CDR3 is 14 amino acids long. CDR3 bases: TGTGCCAGCTCCTACAGGGGACACAATTCACCCCTCCACTTT. This gives the protein CASSYRGHNSPLHF.

The chain uses TRBV7-2 and TRBJ1-3; 8 nucleotides match TRBD1. CDR1 and CDR2 (germline): SGHTA, FQGNSA. With 7 bases clipped from V and 0 bases from J, the junction kept 2 bases outside the gene matches. CDR3 size: 14 residues. The CDR3 loop reads CASTQGVSGNTIYF. CDR3 nucleotides: TGTGCCAGCACACAGGGGGTCTCTGGAAACACCATATATTTT.

V and J are TRBV6-2 or TRBV6-3 and TRBJ1-1; no definite D call. CDR3 length equals 14 residues. Germline lookup yields CDR1 MNHEY and CDR2 SVGEGT. Trimming took off 5 bases at V and 4 bases at J, with 14 bases between the two ends. CDR3 coding DNA: TGTGCCAGCAGTCCCTCAGTGCGGGTCACTGAAGCTTTCTTT. This sequence encodes CASSPSVRVTEAFF.

In nucleotides, the CDR3 is TGTGCCAGCTATAGGGGCTATAGCAATCAGCCCCAGCATTTT. Its protein is CASYRGYSNQPQHF. The V and J genes are TRBV6-5 and TRBJ1-5; weak D call: TRBD1 (5 bases). CDR1 is MNHEY and CDR2 is SVGAGI in the germline V gene. This CDR3 has 14 residues. Deletions cut 8 bases from V and 0 bases from J, with 11 bases between.